This TCR beta chain was recorded in a study of glioma-infiltrating T cells after dendritic cell vaccination. Study overall: Patients had newly diagnosed or recurrent glioblastoma and received dendritic cell vaccines. Three intradermal dendritic cell vaccine injections were given every two weeks.

Time point: after dendritic cell vaccination, including at tumor progression/relapse. Fresh-frozen tumor tissue and more than two years of survival data were available for all. No glioblastoma patient carried an isocitrate dehydrogenase mutation. Clones were read by immunoSEQ multiplex PCR, and TCRdb kept only the in-frame ones, dropping some. The data show tens of thousands of clones, over 75% seen once. This clonotype originated in a human donor with glioblastoma. The sample was blood, taken after dendritic cell vaccination.

CDR3 residues: CASSNFQGALTEAFF. The CDR3 DNA is TGTGCCAGCAGCAACTTTCAGGGGGCTCTCACTGAAGCTTTCTTT. J is TRBJ1-1 and V is TRBV21-1; TRBD1, the D gene given by the table, was not confirmed from the DNA. TRBV21-1 is tagged as a pseudogene. CDR3 size: 15 residues.